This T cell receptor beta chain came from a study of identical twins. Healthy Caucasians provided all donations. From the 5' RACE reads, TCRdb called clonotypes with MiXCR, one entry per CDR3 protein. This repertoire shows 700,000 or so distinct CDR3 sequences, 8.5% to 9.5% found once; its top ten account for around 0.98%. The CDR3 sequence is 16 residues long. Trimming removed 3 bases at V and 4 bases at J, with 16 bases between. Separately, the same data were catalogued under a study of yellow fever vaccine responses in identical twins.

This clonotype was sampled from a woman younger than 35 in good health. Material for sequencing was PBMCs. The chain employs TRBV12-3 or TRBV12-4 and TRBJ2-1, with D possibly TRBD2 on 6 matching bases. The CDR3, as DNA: TGTGCCAGCAGTTTCGCCGGGCTAGCGAAGTACAATGAGCAGTTCTTC. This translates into CASSFAGLAKYNEQFF.